This T cell receptor beta chain comes out of a study of blood T cell repertoires in COVID-19. Study background: From T cells, B-cell-depleted T cells, or PBMCs came the material, which was cDNA or gDNA.

Authors' analysis steps: Reference gene primers were amplified, and this amplification served to estimate nucleated cell counts. Sequenced by immunoSEQ multiplex PCR; TCRdb stores in-frame clones only, minus some. From that table come the V and J calls and clone size; the DNA was used to work out D and trimming. The sample lists some 87,000 clones; about 89% were seen once. Sequenced material: peripheral blood. This TCR derives from a human donor in a cohort sampled during active COVID-19.

The CDR3 nucleotides read TGTGCCAGCAGTTACGGGACAGGGATCTCTGGGGCCAACGTCCTGACTTTC. It specifies CASSYGTGISGANVLTF. The chain combines TRBV6-2 or TRBV6-3 with TRBJ2-6; 9 nucleotides agree with TRBD1. Germline CDR1 is MNHEY and CDR2 is SVGEGT. This CDR3 is 17 amino acids long. Germline trimming cut 2 bases from V and 0 bases from J; bases unmatched to any gene: 2.